This T cell receptor (beta chain) was retrieved from a study of metastatic and nonmetastatic thyroid tumors. No patient received treatment before thyroid surgery. Using MiXCR, TCRdb reanalyzed the PCR reads. This sample has 30,000 to 50,000 clones, with roughly 14% found just once. CDR3 length: 13 residues. Trimming took off 5 bases at V and 0 bases at J, with 8 bases between the two ends. The germline CDR1 and CDR2 sequences are SGHVS and FQNEAQ. The V gene is TRBV7-8, the J gene TRBJ2-7; D possibly corresponds to TRBD2 (5 bases). Sequencing input: blood. This TCR came from a female donor with papillary thyroid cancer or a benign thyroid nodule (not recorded which). Some clones in this sample may be carry-over from other donors' samples. The CDR3, as DNA: TGTGCCAGCAGCCCCGGGGTCTCCTACGAGCAGTACTTC. This gives the protein CASSPGVSYEQYF.